The 21 T cell receptor beta chains below come from one sample, sequenced in a study of control samples from healthy donors and cancer patients. TCRdb's copy holds only in-frame clones and misses some; the assay was immunoSEQ multiplex PCR. The table records 130,000 to 150,000 clones, about nine tenths of them present only once. Sequences were obtained from blood. Every receptor here comes from a man younger than 45 in good health.

The table lists this clone with a count of one. This chain joins TRBV5-1 and TRBJ1-1; D remains unclear. Germline CDR1 reads SGHRS; CDR2 reads YFSETQ. The CDR3 totals 14 residues. The V end lost 4 bases, the J end lost 4 bases, and 14 bases lay between the germline ends. As DNA, the CDR3 is TGCGCCAGCAGCGTTGCGGGTTATTCCACTGAAGCTTTCTTT. This translates into CASSVAGYSTEAFF. Full variable domain (remainder filled in from reference TRBV5-1 and TRBJ1-1): KAGVTQTPRYLIKTRGQQVTLSCSPISGHRSVSWYQQTPGQGLQFLFEYFSETQRNKGNFPGRFSGRQFSNSRSEMNVSTLELGDSALYLCASSVAGYSTEAFFGQGTRLTVV.

V usage is TRBV15 and J usage is TRBJ1-1, with D perhaps matching TRBD1 (5 bases). Trimming left V 1 base short and J 3 bases short, with 9 bases between. The germline V gene encodes CDR1 LNHNV and CDR2 YYDKDF (reference sequence). The CDR3 length is 14 residues. CDR3 sequence (DNA): TGTGCCACCAGCAGAGGACGGGGGGACACTGAAGCTTTCTTT. It codes for CATSRGRGDTEAFF.

V and J are TRBV2 and TRBJ1-2, with a tentative D call TRBD1 (5 bases). This CDR3 has 14 residues. Trimming removed 6 bases from V and 4 bases from J, with 15 bases in between. Germline CDR1 SNHLY, CDR2 FYNNEI. CDR3 coding DNA: TGTGCCAGCAGCGCACGCAGGGATTCCTATGGCTACACCTTC. It translates to CASSARRDSYGYTF.

This clone was recorded only once. The J gene is TRBJ1-1, the V gene TRBV18; 7 bases map to TRBD1. This CDR3 contains 16 residues. J was trimmed by 0 bases and V by 4 bases; bases with no gene match: 8. Per germline, CDR1 KGHSH and CDR2 LQKENI. This CDR3 is CASSLARTGLNTEAFF. The CDR3 nucleotides read TGTGCCAGCTCACTAGCCCGGACAGGTTTGAACACTGAAGCTTTCTTT. Full variable domain (missing parts from reference TRBV18 and TRBJ1-1): NAGVMQNPRHLVRRRGQEARLRCSPMKGHSHVYWYRQLPEEGLKFMVYLQKENIIDESGMPKERFSAEFPKEGPSILRIQQVVRGDSAAYFCASSLARTGLNTEAFFGQGTRLTVV.

This chain links TRBV11-2 with TRBJ2-5, with TRBD2 as a possible D gene (7 bases). V lost 4 bases and J lost 5, with 14 bases in between. CDR3 size: 14 residues. The germline V gene encodes CDR1 SGHAT and CDR2 FQNNGV. CDR3 nucleotides: TGTGCCAGCAGCTGGGGGGGGCGAGGGGAGACCCAGTACTTC. It codes for CASSWGGRGETQYF. Complete variable domain (other parts from reference TRBV11-2 and TRBJ2-5): EAGVAQSPRYKIIEKRQSVAFWCNPISGHATLYWYQQILGQGPKLLIQFQNNGVVDDSQLPKDRFSAERLKGVDSTLKIQPAKLEDSAVYLCASSWGGRGETQYFGPGTRLLVL.

This chain connects TRBV19 to TRBJ1-1, with D perhaps TRBD1 (5 bases). CDR1 is LNHDA, CDR2 SQIVND, per germline (reference sequence). Trimming stripped 6 bases from V and 5 bases from J, with 13 bases between. This CDR3 is 13 amino acids long. The CDR3 DNA sequence: TGTGCCAGTAGCCTGGGGGTTTCGACTGAAGCTTTCTTT. Translation gives CASSLGVSTEAFF.

CDR3 loop: CASSVVALGPTDTQYF. Written as DNA, the CDR3 is TGTGCCAGCAGCGTAGTAGCGTTGGGGCCCACAGATACGCAGTATTTT. V is TRBV9 and J is TRBJ2-3, with D perhaps assigned TRBD1 or TRBD2 (5 bases each). CDR3 length equals 16 residues. The V and J ends lost 0 bases and 2 bases respectively, with 13 bases between them. Germline CDR1 reads SGDLS; CDR2 reads YYNGEE. Complete variable domain (other parts from reference TRBV9 and TRBJ2-3): DSGVTQTPKHLITATGQRVTLRCSPRSGDLSVYWYQQSLDQGLQFLIQYYNGEERAKGNILERFSAQQFPDLHSELNLSSLELGDSALYFCASSVVALGPTDTQYFGPGTRLTVL.

The chain has TRBV18 and TRBJ1-1; 8 bases match TRBD1. Germline values: CDR1 KGHSH, CDR2 LQKENI. V lost 3 bases and J lost 6; bases outside the gene matches: 3. CDR3 length: 13 residues. The CDR3 loop reads CASSPTGGAEAFF. CDR3 bases: TGTGCCAGCTCACCCACAGGGGGTGCTGAAGCTTTCTTT.

The chain combines TRBV28 with TRBJ1-5; no firm D call. The CDR3 length is 12 residues. Per the germline V gene, CDR1 is MDHEN and CDR2 is SYDVKM. The ends were cut back, 8 bases at V and 1 base at J, with 6 bases in the middle. The CDR3: CASQSSNQPQHF. CDR3 DNA sequence: TGTGCCAGCCAGAGCAGCAATCAGCCCCAGCATTTT.

The rearrangement joins TRBV5-4 to TRBJ2-2; no clear D. CDR1 is SGHNT and CDR2 is YYREEE in the germline V gene (reference sequence). Trimming removed 7 bases at V and 0 bases at J, with 7 bases between. The CDR3 spans 13 residues. The CDR3 bases are TGTGCCAGCGTTGTGTCGAACACCGGGGAGCTGTTTTTT. Protein sequence: CASVVSNTGELFF. The full variable domain, its missing parts supplied by reference TRBV5-4 and TRBJ2-2, is ETGVTQSPTHLIKTRGQQVTLRCSSQSGHNTVSWYQQALGQGPQFIFQYYREEENGRGNFPPRFSGLQFPNYSSELNVNALELDDSALYLCASVVSNTGELFFGEGSRLTVL.

The CDR3 bases are TGTGCCAGCAGTTTGACAGAGTTCTATGGCTACACCTTC. Residues: CASSLTEFYGYTF. The genes are TRBV27 and TRBJ1-2; a weak D match, TRBD1 (5 bases). The germline CDR1 and CDR2 sequences are MNHEY and SMNVEV (reference sequence). Trimming removed 3 bases from V and 4 bases from J, with 9 bases in between. The CDR3 totals 13 residues.

This clone was picked up a small number of times. This chain links TRBV10-2 with TRBJ1-4, with TRBD1 identical over 7 bases. The junction had 5 bases not matched to a gene; V was cut back by 2 bases and J by 8 bases. Germline assignment: CDR1 WSHSY and CDR2 SAAADI. The CDR3 runs 14 residues. DNA for the CDR3: TGCGCCAGCAGTGAGGACAGGGAAGTCGAAAAACTGTTTTTT. Encoded protein: CASSEDREVEKLFF.

This CDR3 is CASSKEGDRGHKETQYF. In DNA, the CDR3 is TGTGCCAGCAGCAAGGAAGGGGACAGGGGGCACAAAGAGACCCAGTACTTC. The chain joins TRBV28 to TRBJ2-5; 12 bases align to TRBD1. The germline V gene encodes CDR1 MDHEN and CDR2 SYDVKM. The ends lost 6 bases at V and 3 bases at J; junction bases unmatched: 11. The CDR3 spans 17 residues. Using reference TRBV28 and TRBJ2-5 for the parts outside the CDR3, the full variable domain is DVKVTQSSRYLVKRTGEKVFLECVQDMDHENMFWYRQDPGLGLRLIYFSYDVKMKEKGDIPEGYSVSREKKERFSLILESASTNQTSMYLCASSKEGDRGHKETQYFGPGTRLLVL.

The chain has TRBV28 and TRBJ1-5; 9 nucleotides align to TRBD1. Losses at the gene ends were 7 bases for V and 3 bases for J; bases not matched to a gene: 7. The CDR3 length is 15 residues. Germline V CDR1 and CDR2: MDHEN, SYDVKM. The CDR3 nucleotides are TGTGCCAGCAAATGGGACAGGGCTTACAATCAGCCCCAGCATTTT. Translation gives CASKWDRAYNQPQHF.

The CDR3 loop reads CASSVASLHQDGELFF. The DNA for the CDR3 is TGTGCCAGCAGCGTAGCTTCCCTACATCAGGACGGGGAGCTGTTTTTT. The gene calls are TRBV9 and TRBJ2-2; D remains ambiguous. Germline CDR1 SGDLS, CDR2 YYNGEE. The length of the CDR3 is 16 residues. V lost 0 bases and J 7 bases, leaving 16 bases between the germline ends. Looking up the rest from reference TRBV9 and TRBJ2-2 gives the full variable domain: DSGVTQTPKHLITATGQRVTLRCSPRSGDLSVYWYQQSLDQGLQFLIQYYNGEERAKGNILERFSAQQFPDLHSELNLSSLELGDSALYFCASSVASLHQDGELFFGEGSRLTVL.

The chain combines TRBV3-1 (or the pseudogene TRBV3-2) with TRBJ2-1; D not certain. This CDR3 contains 16 residues. Germline lookup yields CDR1 LGHDT and CDR2 YNNKEL (reference sequence). The ends were cut back, 1 base at V and 0 bases at J, with 10 bases in the middle. Here the CDR3 DNA reads TGTGCCAGCAGCCAAGCTGTAGAAAGCTCCTACAATGAGCAGTTCTTC. Its protein product is CASSQAVESSYNEQFF.

This clone has only one observation. The J gene is TRBJ2-7, the V gene TRBV25-1, with D possibly being TRBD2 (7 bases). V lost 6 bases to trimming and J lost 3 bases, with 15 bases between them. The CDR3 is 14 residues long. Germline-derived CDR1 and CDR2 are MGHDK and SYGVNS. CDR3 sequence reads: CASRKGGNSYEQYF. Written as DNA, the CDR3 is TGTGCCAGCAGGAAGGGGGGGAACAGCTACGAGCAGTACTTC.

A single count supports this clone. The gene calls are TRBV25-1 and TRBJ1-2, with D perhaps TRBD1 (5 bases). This CDR3 is 14 amino acids long. V was cut by 4 bases and J by 3 bases, with 12 bases left in between. Germline CDR1 reads MGHDK; CDR2 reads SYGVNS. The CDR3 DNA is TGTGCCAGCAGTGTGTCTCGGGGGGACTATGGCTACACCTTC. It translates to CASSVSRGDYGYTF.

The chain employs TRBV4-2 and TRBJ1-2; tentative D call: TRBD1 (5 bases). Germline V gives CDR1 LGHNA, CDR2 YNFKEQ. V dropped 5 bases and J dropped 7 bases, with 11 bases sitting between them. The CDR3 consists of 12 residues. The CDR3 bases are TGTGCCAGCAGCTCAGGGCTGGGTGGCTACACCTTC. Amino acids: CASSSGLGGYTF.

The chain uses TRBV30 and TRBJ1-1, with D maybe TRBD1 (5 bases). Germline lookup yields CDR1 GTSNPN and CDR2 SVGIG (reference sequence). CDR3 length: 14 residues. V was trimmed by 3 bases and J by 1 base, leaving 12 bases between them. The CDR3 is CAWSPGLRNTEAFF. The CDR3 bases are TGTGCCTGGAGCCCGGGACTGAGGAACACTGAAGCTTTCTTT.

This chain joins TRBV9 and TRBJ2-1; 8 bases are shared with TRBD2. This CDR3 is built from 16 residues. Trimming at V came to 4 bases and at J to 2 bases, leaving 8 bases not matched to a gene. CDR1 SGDLS and CDR2 YYNGEE come from the germline V gene. The CDR3 nucleotides read TGTGCCAGCAGCCCCCGGACGGGGGGGACCTACAATGAGCAGTTCTTC. It codes for CASSPRTGGTYNEQFF.